These T cell receptor beta chains were read from a single sample in a study of cytomegalovirus exposure and HLA in healthy donors. Assay: immunoSEQ multiplex PCR; the TCRdb copy retains only in-frame clones and omits some. Its table lists some 89,000 clones. Sequencing was performed on PBMCs. The receptors come from a woman aged 30 to 39 in good health and CMV-seronegative. The CDR3 runs from the conserved cysteine through the conserved F or W. The D gene is left open where the match is weak.

d_call	v_call	j_call	cdr3_aa	cdr3_nt
TRBD1	TRBV6-5	TRBJ1-6	CASSYVDRGKNSPLHF	TGTGCCAGCAGTTACGTGGACAGGGGGAAGAATTCACCCCTCCACTTT
TRBD2	TRBV4-1	TRBJ2-3	CASSFGRITDTQYF	TGCGCCAGCAGTTTCGGGAGGATCACAGATACGCAGTATTTT
.	TRBV5-1	TRBJ2-3	CASSIRDLTDTQYF	TGCGCCAGCAGCATCCGGGACTTGACAGATACGCAGTATTTT
.	TRBV2	TRBJ1-1	CASSPGNTEAFF	TGTGCCAGCAGTCCGGGGAACACTGAAGCTTTCTTT
.	TRBV30	TRBJ2-3	CAWSRDSSADTQYF	TGTGCCTGGAGTAGAGACTCCAGCGCAGATACGCAGTATTTT
TRBD1	TRBV28	TRBJ1-1	CASSLDRAKTEAFF	TGTGCCAGCAGTTTAGACAGGGCGAAGACTGAAGCTTTCTTT
TRBD2	TRBV14	TRBJ2-3	CASSPLAGGRGDTQYF	TGTGCCAGCAGCCCCTTAGCGGGGGGCCGGGGAGATACGCAGTATTTT
.	TRBV18	TRBJ2-6	CASSPSQGSSGANVLTF	TGTGCCAGCTCTCCCTCACAGGGAAGCTCTGGGGCCAACGTCCTGACTTTC
.	TRBV28	TRBJ1-1	CASTSVGGGNTEAFF	TGTGCCAGCACCTCAGTCGGGGGAGGGAACACTGAAGCTTTCTTT
.	TRBV6-4	TRBJ1-1	CASSEHPTTNTEAFF	TGTGCCAGCAGTGAACATCCGACAACGAACACTGAAGCTTTCTTT
TRBD2	TRBV7-3	TRBJ2-7	CASSLSLAGAGLGEQYF	TGTGCCAGCAGCTTATCGCTAGCGGGAGCGGGTCTAGGCGAGCAGTACTTC
TRBD2	TRBV19	TRBJ2-3	CASSMGLTSTDTQYF	TGTGCCAGTAGTATGGGACTAACTAGCACAGATACGCAGTATTTT
TRBD1	TRBV4-2	TRBJ2-7	CASSPTGQGVSYEQYF	TGTGCCAGCAGCCCAACGGGACAGGGGGTCTCCTACGAGCAGTACTTC
.	TRBV10-1	TRBJ2-7	CASSDFGQAGNYEQYF	TGCGCCAGCAGTGATTTTGGGCAGGCAGGGAACTACGAGCAGTACTTC
.	TRBV9	TRBJ2-1	CASSGGVGGFYNEQFF	TGTGCCAGCAGCGGGGGGGTAGGGGGCTTCTACAATGAGCAGTTCTTC